This passage covers 22 T cell receptor beta chains from one sample sequenced in a study of blood T cell repertoires in COVID-19. Only in-frame clones appear in the TCRdb table, and some are missing; sequencing was by immunoSEQ multiplex PCR. The sample consists of 150,000 to 200,000 clones, around 82% of them appearing once. Specimen: PBMCs or T cells enriched from blood (not recorded which). The receptor set was obtained from a woman aged 45-60 years with acute COVID-19.

The V and J genes are TRBV11-2 and TRBJ1-6; D gene unclear. The V and J ends lost 4 bases and 2 bases respectively, with 6 bases between them. The CDR3 runs 14 residues. Looked up from germline, CDR1 is SGHAT and CDR2 is FQNNGV. The CDR3 spells CASSSTPYNSPLHF. The CDR3 DNA reads TGTGCCAGCAGCTCGACACCCTATAATTCACCCCTCCACTTT. The whole variable domain, filled in from reference TRBV11-2 and TRBJ1-6, reads EAGVAQSPRYKIIEKRQSVAFWCNPISGHATLYWYQQILGQGPKLLIQFQNNGVVDDSQLPKDRFSAERLKGVDSTLKIQPAKLEDSAVYLCASSSTPYNSPLHFGNGTRLTVT.

The rearrangement joins TRBV10-3 to TRBJ1-5, with TRBD1 as a possible D gene (6 bases). The CDR3 runs to 14 residues. Deletions cut 4 bases from V and 6 bases from J, with 13 bases between. Germline lookup yields CDR1 ENHRY and CDR2 SYGVKD. CDR3 DNA: TGTGCCATCAGTGGACAGGCGGCGGGTCAGCCCCAGCATTTT. Translated: CAISGQAAGQPQHF.

This clone was counted between two and nine times. The gene calls are TRBV18 and TRBJ1-1, with 7 positions matching TRBD1. Germline values: CDR1 KGHSH, CDR2 LQKENI. The CDR3 runs to 13 residues. V lost 6 bases, J lost 2 bases, and 3 bases stayed unmatched. The CDR3 reads CASSGQRNTEAFF. In DNA, the CDR3 is TGTGCCAGCTCGGGACAGCGAAACACTGAAGCTTTCTTT.

This clone appeared a few times. V usage is TRBV10-3 and J usage is TRBJ1-2; D call uncertain. The germline V and J ends were trimmed by 3 bases and 0 bases, with 5 bases remaining between them. The CDR3 has 13 amino acids. Germline CDR1 ENHRY, CDR2 SYGVKD. CDR3 nucleotides: TGTGCCATCAGTGAATCTCCTAACTATGGCTACACCTTC. It codes for CAISESPNYGYTF.

This chain connects TRBV6-5 to TRBJ1-5; 8 bases map to TRBD1. Germline-derived CDR1 and CDR2 are MNHEY and SVGAGI. This CDR3 is 15 amino acids long. The V segment lost 2 bases and the J segment 2 bases; nucleotides outside the gene matches: 2. CDR3 sequence: CASSYGQGGNQPQHF. CDR3 nucleotides: TGTGCCAGCAGTTACGGACAGGGAGGCAATCAGCCCCAGCATTTT.

The rearrangement links TRBV2 to TRBJ2-1; 12 nucleotides match TRBD2. V was pared by 6 bases and J by 9 bases, with 9 bases of the junction left unmatched. Germline CDR1 SNHLY, CDR2 FYNNEI. The CDR3 length is 15 residues. CDR3 in amino acids: CASRRASGGEGEQFF. Written as DNA, the CDR3 is TGTGCCAGCAGAAGGGCTAGCGGGGGGGAAGGTGAGCAGTTCTTC.

The J gene is TRBJ2-4, the V gene TRBV19; 12 nucleotides match TRBD2. Germline CDR1 is LNHDA and CDR2 is SQIVND (reference sequence). The CDR3 extends over 15 amino acids. V shed 3 bases and J 6 bases; nucleotides not matched to a gene: 3. The CDR3 protein is CASSIGLAGINIQYF. The CDR3 bases are TGTGCCAGTAGTATCGGACTAGCGGGGATAAACATTCAGTACTTC.

The chain combines TRBV7-2 with TRBJ2-1, with 11 bases that match TRBD2. The J segment lost 4 bases and the V segment lost 5 bases, leaving 7 bases of the junction unmatched. The CDR3 loop spans 16 amino acids. Per the germline V gene, CDR1 is SGHTA and CDR2 is FQGNSA. CDR3 sequence: CASSPRGTSGYNEQFF. Written as DNA, the CDR3 is TGTGCCAGCAGCCCTCGGGGGACTAGCGGATACAATGAGCAGTTCTTC.

This chain connects TRBV5-6 to TRBJ2-3; tentative D call: TRBD2 (7 bases). The CDR3 totals 14 residues. From germline, CDR1 is SGHDT and CDR2 YYEEEE. V was cut by 4 bases and J by 0 bases, with 9 bases left in between. The CDR3 loop reads CASSRGASTDTQYF. CDR3 sequence (DNA): TGTGCCAGCAGCCGGGGGGCTAGCACAGATACGCAGTATTTT.

This clone has just a few counts. The rearrangement uses TRBV7-9 and TRBJ2-6, with TRBD1 as a possible D gene (6 bases). Trimming shortened V by 1 base and J by 2 bases, and 18 bases separated the two germline ends. The CDR3 is 19 residues long. Germline-derived CDR1 and CDR2 are SEHNR and FQNEAQ (reference sequence). The CDR3 spells CASSLDRVVVLPGANVLTF. DNA of the CDR3: TGTGCCAGCAGCTTAGACAGGGTGGTGGTACTTCCTGGGGCCAACGTCCTGACTTTC.

V is TRBV6-5 and J is TRBJ2-2, with D possibly being TRBD2 (5 bases). Per the germline V gene, CDR1 is MNHEY and CDR2 is SVGAGI. The length of the CDR3 is 14 residues. V lost 0 bases and J 6 bases, leaving 8 bases between the germline ends. The CDR3 sequence is CASSYSEGSGELFF. The CDR3 DNA reads TGTGCCAGCAGTTACTCAGAGGGCTCCGGGGAGCTGTTTTTT.

This sequence joins TRBV5-4 and TRBJ2-1, with 11 bases fitting TRBD1. This CDR3 region has 16 residues. With 2 bases clipped from V and 2 bases from J, the junction kept 3 bases outside the gene matches. CDR1 is SGHNT, CDR2 YYREEE, per germline (reference sequence). The CDR3 nucleotides are TGTGCCAGCAGCTTCGGGGGACAGGGGGCCTACAATGAGCAGTTCTTC. Protein sequence: CASSFGGQGAYNEQFF.

Ten or more counts support this clone. V usage is TRBV28 and J usage is TRBJ1-6; 9 positions agree with TRBD1. The CDR3 covers 15 residues. V shed 5 bases and J 13 bases; nucleotides not matched to a gene: 12. Per the germline V gene, CDR1 is MDHEN and CDR2 is SYDVKM. As DNA, the CDR3 is TGTGCCAGCAGTCGTCCGGGACAGGGCCCCCCGCCCCTCCACTTT. It is translated as CASSRPGQGPPPLHF. Full variable domain (rest looked up from reference TRBV28 and TRBJ1-6): DVKVTQSSRYLVKRTGEKVFLECVQDMDHENMFWYRQDPGLGLRLIYFSYDVKMKEKGDIPEGYSVSREKKERFSLILESASTNQTSMYLCASSRPGQGPPPLHFGNGTRLTVT.

Written as DNA, the CDR3 is TGTGCCAGTACCTGGGGACAGGGCGACTATGGCTACACCTTC. This translates into CASTWGQGDYGYTF. V gene TRBV19 combines with J gene TRBJ1-2, with 9 bases identical to TRBD1. This CDR3 has 14 residues. The V and J ends lost 7 bases and 3 bases, in that order; junction bases with no gene match: 6. CDR1 and CDR2 from the germline V gene are LNHDA and SQIVND (reference sequence).

The chain is built from TRBV5-5 and TRBJ1-6; possibly TRBD1 for D (6 bases). Germline-derived CDR1 and CDR2 are SGHKS and YYEKEE (reference sequence). The CDR3 is made up of 14 amino acids. With 5 bases removed from V and 5 bases from J, the gap between germline ends came to 11 bases. The CDR3 DNA sequence: TGTGCCAGCAGTAAAAGGACAGATAATTCACCCCTCCACTTT. Amino acid sequence: CASSKRTDNSPLHF.

The chain joins TRBV28 to TRBJ1-2, with no clear D. V was shortened by 5 bases and J by 10 bases, with 14 bases between the two germline ends. This CDR3 comprises 12 residues. The germline V gene has CDR1 MDHEN and CDR2 SYDVKM. Here the CDR3 DNA reads TGTGCCAGCAGTCCTGGACTGAACGACTACACCTTC. This codes for CASSPGLNDYTF.

The chain recombines TRBV5-1 with TRBJ1-1; 11 bases are shared with TRBD1. Per the germline V gene, CDR1 is SGHRS and CDR2 is YFSETQ. The CDR3 length is 16 residues. After removal of 4 bases from V and 0 bases from J, the junction contained 5 bases not matched to a gene. The DNA for the CDR3 is TGCGCCAGCAGCCCAGGACAGGGGGCTATGAACACTGAAGCTTTCTTT. This gives the protein CASSPGQGAMNTEAFF.

This clone was counted a single time. The J gene is TRBJ2-3, the V gene TRBV6-4; 12 positions match TRBD1. The CDR3 is made up of 16 amino acids. Germline values: CDR1 MRHNA, CDR2 SNTAGT. V dropped 5 bases and J dropped 5; count of bases not matched to a gene: 8. The CDR3 coding sequence is TGTGCCAGCAGTCCAAAGGGACAGGGGGCAGGAGATACGCAGTATTTT. Translation: CASSPKGQGAGDTQYF.

The genes are TRBV6-5 and TRBJ2-1; 7 positions match TRBD1. V dropped 8 bases and J dropped 1; count of bases not matched to a gene: 8. CDR3 length equals 15 residues. Germline V CDR1 and CDR2: MNHEY, SVGAGI. The CDR3, as DNA: TGTGCCAGCTTCCCGGGGACAGCGTCCTACAATGAGCAGTTCTTC. Translated, it gives CASFPGTASYNEQFF.

V and J are TRBV6-2 or TRBV6-3 and TRBJ1-2; 7 bases line up with TRBD1. The germline V gene has CDR1 MNHEY and CDR2 SVGEGT. Losses at the gene ends were 5 bases for V and 8 bases for J; bases not matched to a gene: 5. The CDR3 consists of 12 residues. The CDR3 region has the DNA TGTGCCAGCAGTCTTACAGGGGCCGGCTACACCTTC. It is translated as CASSLTGAGYTF.

V gene TRBV9 combines with J gene TRBJ2-3, with D possibly being TRBD1 (5 bases). Germline lookup yields CDR1 SGDLS and CDR2 YYNGEE. V lost 0 bases and J lost 5, with 16 bases in between. The CDR3 is 16 residues long. The CDR3 protein is CASSVEWQGGLDTQYF. The DNA of the CDR3 is TGTGCCAGCAGCGTAGAGTGGCAGGGTGGATTAGATACGCAGTATTTT.

The genes are TRBV7-9 and TRBJ2-3, with D tentatively TRBD2 (6 bases). The V gene's germline CDR1 is SEHNR and CDR2 FQNEAQ (reference sequence). Trimming cost V 4 bases and J 1 base, with 12 bases left between them. CDR3 length equals 15 residues. CDR3 DNA sequence: TGTGCCAGCAGCTCGGGGGTAGGGGGCACAGATACGCAGTATTTT. Translating it yields CASSSGVGGTDTQYF.